This T cell receptor beta chain was recorded in a study of shared T cell receptors in the human thymus. Assay: immunoSEQ multiplex PCR; the TCRdb copy retains only in-frame clones and omits some. Of hundreds of thousands of clones in the sample, 87% were seen once. The CDR3 consists of 15 residues. Trimming shortened V by 2 bases and J by 8 bases, and 16 bases separated the two germline ends. Germline CDR1 reads MNHEY; CDR2 reads SMNVEV (reference sequence). The same sample was also studied in work on human thymus T cells. That report notes: Thymus tissue for the work was resected from patients undergoing corrective heart surgery. Thymic and blood repertoires appeared to display a bias in their usage of V and J genes.

The sample comprised thymocytes. The chain is built from TRBV27 and TRBJ2-1; D uncertain. This receptor was obtained from a boy in the first two years of life with a congenital heart defect. Written as DNA, the CDR3 is TGTGCCAGCAGTTTAGGAGCCCCTATATTCTATGAGCAGTTCTTC. Protein sequence: CASSLGAPIFYEQFF.